A single sample gave rise to the 27 T cell receptor beta chains below, sequenced in a study of blood T cell repertoires in COVID-19. Assay: immunoSEQ multiplex PCR; the TCRdb copy retains only in-frame clones and omits some. The data hold under 95,000 clones, with around four fifths observed a single time. The sequenced sample consisted of peripheral blood. The receptors originated from a human donor in a cohort sampled during active COVID-19.

V is TRBV7-2 and J is TRBJ2-5; 7 nucleotides agree with TRBD2. The germline CDR1 and CDR2 sequences are SGHTA and FQGNSA. V shed 0 bases, J shed 2 bases, and the junction held 6 bases outside the gene matches. This CDR3 has 16 amino acids. The chain's CDR3 is CASSLARASGQETQYF. In DNA, the CDR3 is TGTGCCAGCAGCTTAGCGAGGGCTAGCGGACAAGAGACCCAGTACTTC.

The J gene is TRBJ1-1, the V gene TRBV4-3; a weak D match, TRBD1 (5 bases). Germline assignment: CDR1 LGHNA and CDR2 YSLEER. With 1 base removed from V and 5 bases from J, the gap between germline ends came to 11 bases. This CDR3 is built from 14 residues. In DNA, the CDR3 is TGCGCCAGCAGCCAAGGCCCACGGGGGACTGAAGCTTTCTTT. Amino acids: CASSQGPRGTEAFF.

The chain carries TRBV7-2 and TRBJ2-7; 9 bases are shared with TRBD1. V gave up 2 bases and J gave up 6 bases; unmatched junction bases: 5. The CDR3 is 14 residues long. Germline V gene data show CDR1 as SGHTA and CDR2 as FQGNSA. This CDR3 is CASSLRDRVPEQYF. CDR3 in DNA: TGTGCCAGCAGCTTAAGGGACAGGGTTCCCGAGCAGTACTTC.

The chain recombines TRBV6-6 with TRBJ2-7, with TRBD1 matching 9 bases. Per germline, CDR1 MNHNY and CDR2 SVGAGI (reference sequence). This CDR3 comprises 15 residues. Trimming at V came to 5 bases and at J to 2 bases, leaving 7 bases not matched to a gene. The CDR3 nucleotides read TGTGCCAGCAGTCAAGGACAGGGGCAGACCTACGAGCAGTACTTC. Amino acid sequence: CASSQGQGQTYEQYF.

This chain connects TRBV5-1 to TRBJ2-7; TRBD2 aligns across 9 bases. The CDR3 has 17 amino acids. CDR1 and CDR2 from the germline V gene are SGHRS and YFSETQ. Losses at the gene ends were 0 bases for V and 2 bases for J; bases not matched to a gene: 9. The CDR3 loop is CASSLGVVGGRAYEQYF. CDR3 in DNA: TGCGCCAGCAGCTTGGGGGTCGTGGGCGGGAGGGCCTACGAGCAGTACTTC. The full variable domain, completed using reference TRBV5-1 and TRBJ2-7, is KAGVTQTPRYLIKTRGQQVTLSCSPISGHRSVSWYQQTPGQGLQFLFEYFSETQRNKGNFPGRFSGRQFSNSRSEMNVSTLELGDSALYLCASSLGVVGGRAYEQYFGPGTRLTVT.

The gene calls are TRBV18 and TRBJ2-6; 7 nucleotides align to TRBD1. Trimming at V came to 6 bases and at J to 0 bases, leaving 14 bases not matched to a gene. The germline CDR1 and CDR2 sequences are KGHSH and LQKENI. CDR3 length: 19 residues. The CDR3 DNA reads TGTGCCAGCTCTCCTACCACCGGACAGGCAGACTCTGGGGCCAACGTCCTGACTTTC. It specifies CASSPTTGQADSGANVLTF. Using reference TRBV18 and TRBJ2-6 for the parts outside the CDR3, the full variable domain is NAGVMQNPRHLVRRRGQEARLRCSPMKGHSHVYWYRQLPEEGLKFMVYLQKENIIDESGMPKERFSAEFPKEGPSILRIQQVVRGDSAAYFCASSPTTGQADSGANVLTFGAGSRLTVL.

V is TRBV7-9 and J is TRBJ2-6; 7 positions agree with TRBD1. The CDR3 spans 15 residues. CDR1 and CDR2 from the germline V gene are SEHNR and FQNEAQ (reference sequence). V gave up 3 bases and J gave up 2 bases; unmatched junction bases: 1. CDR3 protein: CASSFQGAGANVLTF. CDR3 DNA: TGTGCCAGCAGCTTTCAGGGGGCTGGGGCCAACGTCCTGACTTTC. Using reference TRBV7-9 and TRBJ2-6 for the parts outside the CDR3, the full variable domain is DTGVSQNPRHKITKRGQNVTFRCDPISEHNRLYWYRQTLGQGPEFLTYFQNEAQLEKSRLLSDRFSAERPKGSFSTLEIQRTEQGDSAMYLCASSFQGAGANVLTFGAGSRLTVL.

The chain uses TRBV7-2 and TRBJ1-6, with D possibly matching TRBD1 (6 bases). The CDR3 has 15 amino acids. Per germline, CDR1 SGHTA and CDR2 FQGNSA. V lost 2 bases and J lost 15, with 20 bases in between. For the CDR3, the DNA is TGTGCCAGCAGCTTATCCGGGGGGGCGGAACTTGGCCTCCACTTT. This codes for CASSLSGGAELGLHF.

The sample holds a few counts of this clone. V and J are TRBV20-1 and TRBJ1-5; D call uncertain. CDR3 size: 9 residues. Trimming cost V 6 bases and J 7 bases, with 4 bases left between them. Per the germline V gene, CDR1 is DFQATT and CDR2 is SNEGSKA (reference sequence). This CDR3 reads CSAGQPQHF. The CDR3 region has the DNA TGCAGTGCGGGCCAGCCCCAGCATTTT.

The chain links TRBV10-1 to TRBJ2-1; 7 nucleotides match TRBD1. The V gene end was trimmed by 0 bases and the J gene end by 5 bases; junction bases not matched to a gene: 7. CDR1 is WNHNN, CDR2 SYGVQD, per germline (reference sequence). This CDR3 has 16 residues. The CDR3 spells CASSESVQGSDNEQFF. The DNA for the CDR3 is TGCGCCAGCAGTGAGTCCGTACAGGGGAGCGACAATGAGCAGTTCTTC.

The chain is built from TRBV19 and TRBJ1-2; TRBD1 aligns across 7 bases. Trimming took 5 bases from V and 4 from J; bases not matched to a gene: 7. The CDR3 is made up of 14 amino acids. Germline-derived CDR1 and CDR2 are LNHDA and SQIVND (reference sequence). The CDR3 here is CASSPTTGSYGYTF. DNA for the CDR3: TGTGCCAGTAGTCCAACGACAGGGTCCTATGGCTACACCTTC.

This clone was picked up a small number of times. This rearrangement joins TRBV11-2 to TRBJ2-7; 10 bases align to TRBD2. CDR1 SGHAT and CDR2 FQNNGV come from the germline V gene. The CDR3 loop spans 16 amino acids. V lost 3 bases to trimming and J lost 4 bases; unmatched junction nucleotides: 9. The CDR3, as DNA: TGTGCCAGCAGCTTCGACAGACCGACTAGCGGGTACGAGCAGTACTTC. It specifies CASSFDRPTSGYEQYF.

The chain joins TRBV2 to TRBJ2-7; 8 bases are a match to TRBD2. This CDR3 spans 14 amino acids. V was pared by 7 bases and J by 4 bases, with 9 bases of the junction left unmatched. Germline CDR1 and CDR2: SNHLY and FYNNEI. CDR3 coding DNA: TGTGCCAGCAAAACCCTAGCGGGCGGGTACGAGCAGTACTTC. Protein sequence: CASKTLAGGYEQYF. The variable domain in full, completed from reference TRBV2 and TRBJ2-7, reads EPEVTQTPSHQVTQMGQEVILRCVPISNHLYFYWYRQILGQKVEFLVSFYNNEISEKSEIFDDQFSVERPDGSNFTLKIRSTKLEDSAMYFCASKTLAGGYEQYFGPGTRLTVT.

The chain is built from TRBV29-1 and TRBJ1-2; D is ambiguous. V shed 4 bases and J shed 0 bases, with 9 bases lying between them. The germline V gene has CDR1 SQVTM and CDR2 ANQGSEA. The CDR3 is 13 amino acids. The CDR3 DNA follows: TGCAGCGTTGTCTACGTCCCTAACTATGGCTACACCTTC. Translation gives CSVVYVPNYGYTF.

This clone was seen only a few times. V is TRBV28 and J is TRBJ1-6; 8 bases match TRBD1. The CDR3 has 16 amino acids. The J segment lost 10 bases and the V segment lost 6 bases, leaving 14 bases of the junction unmatched. Germline-derived CDR1 and CDR2 are MDHEN and SYDVKM. The CDR3 DNA follows: TGTGCCAGCAGCCCTATCGGGACAGGAGAAGAGTCACCCCTCCACTTT. Its protein is CASSPIGTGEESPLHF.

DNA of the CDR3: TGTGCCAGCAGTTCAGGACAGACGGGCGAGCAGTACTTC. It encodes CASSSGQTGEQYF. The rearrangement uses TRBV28 and TRBJ2-7; possible D gene TRBD1, 6 bases. V was cut by 4 bases and J by 6 bases, with 13 bases left in between. The germline V gene encodes CDR1 MDHEN and CDR2 SYDVKM. CDR3 length: 13 residues.

The chain links TRBV18 to TRBJ1-5, with TRBD1 matching 7 bases. Germline CDR1 and CDR2: KGHSH and LQKENI. CDR3 length equals 15 residues. Trimming took 6 bases from V and 4 from J; bases not matched to a gene: 9. CDR3 bases: TGTGCCAGCTCCGGACTGGGACAGCTTAATCAGCCCCAGCATTTT. Protein: CASSGLGQLNQPQHF.

The chain joins TRBV4-2 to TRBJ2-7; D might be TRBD2 (5 bases). Trimming left V 0 bases short and J 2 bases short, with 14 bases between. CDR3 length: 16 amino acids. The germline CDR1 and CDR2 sequences are LGHNA and YNFKEQ. Here the CDR3 reads CASSQERGLEAYEQYF. In DNA form, the CDR3 reads TGTGCCAGCAGCCAAGAGCGAGGGCTTGAGGCCTACGAGCAGTACTTC.

The V call is TRBV18, the J call TRBJ2-3, with 10 positions matching TRBD2. Trimming at V came to 2 bases and at J to 5 bases, leaving 10 bases not matched to a gene. The V gene's germline CDR1 is KGHSH and CDR2 LQKENI. The CDR3 is made up of 17 amino acids. The CDR3 coding sequence is TGTGCCAGCTCACCAATCCTGACTAGCGGGTCGGGAGATACGCAGTATTTT. As protein: CASSPILTSGSGDTQYF.

This clone appeared a few times. The chain couples TRBV7-9 to TRBJ1-1; a weak D match, TRBD1 (5 bases). The CDR3 is made up of 14 amino acids. Trimming removed 1 base at V and 1 base at J, with 7 bases between. Germline V CDR1 and CDR2: SEHNR, FQNEAQ (reference sequence). CDR3: CASSLGTTNTEAFF. For the CDR3, the DNA is TGTGCCAGCAGCTTAGGGACAACGAACACTGAAGCTTTCTTT.

The genes are TRBV4-3 and TRBJ1-1; TRBD1 might be the D (6 bases). Germline V gene data show CDR1 as LGHNA and CDR2 as YSLEER. The ends were cut back, 1 base at V and 5 bases at J, with 14 bases in the middle. The CDR3 covers 15 residues. The CDR3 region has the DNA TGCGCCAGCAGCCAAGCGAAACAGGGAGGGACTGAAGCTTTCTTT. Translation: CASSQAKQGGTEAFF.

The chain employs TRBV15 and TRBJ2-5; TRBD1 is a possible D gene (5 bases). Germline V gives CDR1 LNHNV, CDR2 YYDKDF (reference sequence). Trimming removed 0 bases at V and 11 bases at J, with 16 bases between. The CDR3 runs 14 residues. The CDR3 sequence is CATSRDSGAQSQYF. DNA for the CDR3: TGTGCCACCAGCAGAGATAGTGGGGCGCAGTCTCAGTACTTC.

The chain couples TRBV29-1 to TRBJ2-1; 7 bases line up with TRBD2. The CDR3 runs 13 residues. CDR1 and CDR2 (germline): SQVTM, ANQGSEA. Trimming cost V 4 bases and J 9 bases; bases outside gene matches: 9. The CDR3 loop reads CSVAAREQSEQFF. The CDR3 DNA reads as TGCAGCGTTGCCGCGCGGGAGCAAAGTGAGCAGTTCTTC.

With regard to this clone: This sample also contains other DNA sequences that code for the same CDR3. The chain employs TRBV5-1 and TRBJ2-3; 14 nucleotides match TRBD2. This CDR3 has 16 residues. Trimming cost V 3 bases and J 1 base; bases outside gene matches: 1. From germline, CDR1 is SGHRS and CDR2 YFSETQ. DNA of the CDR3: TGCGCCAGCAGCTCGGGACTAGCGGGGGGCACAGATACGCAGTATTTT. The encoded protein is CASSSGLAGGTDTQYF.

DNA of the CDR3: TGTGCCAGCTCTGCGGACAGGGCCACAGATACGCAGTATTTT. Translated: CASSADRATDTQYF. The J gene is TRBJ2-3, the V gene TRBV18, with 8 bases identical to TRBD1. The CDR3 covers 14 residues. Germline V gives CDR1 KGHSH, CDR2 LQKENI. V trimming: 6 bases; J trimming: 2 bases; junction bases outside the gene matches: 4.

V usage is TRBV27 and J usage is TRBJ2-7; 9 nucleotides align to TRBD1. After removal of 5 bases from V and 3 bases from J, the junction contained 5 bases not matched to a gene. The CDR3 length is 14 residues. Per germline, CDR1 MNHEY and CDR2 SMNVEV (reference sequence). The CDR3 nucleotides read TGTGCCAGCAGTGCGCCGGGACAGGGCTACGAGCAGTACTTC. This encodes CASSAPGQGYEQYF.

The CDR3 region has the DNA TGTGCCAGCAGTTTATCCGGGACTAGCGGGCGATACAAGCAGTTCTTC. Amino acid sequence: CASSLSGTSGRYKQFF. The rearrangement joins TRBV28 to TRBJ2-1, with 12 positions matching TRBD2. V lost 1 base, J lost 11 bases, and 9 bases stayed unmatched. Germline V CDR1 and CDR2: MDHEN, SYDVKM. The CDR3 loop spans 16 amino acids. The entire variable domain, with the rest obtained from reference TRBV28 and TRBJ2-1, is as follows: DVKVTQSSRYLVKRTGEKVFLECVQDMDHENMFWYRQDPGLGLRLIYFSYDVKMKEKGDIPEGYSVSREKKERFSLILESASTNQTSMYLCASSLSGTSGRYKQFFGPGTRLTVL.